The sequence of this T cell receptor (beta chain) was determined in a study of blood T cell repertoires in COVID-19. Study background: The United States, Italy and Spain supplied acute and convalescent COVID-19 samples. Sample material is recorded as cDNA or gDNA derived from T cells, B-cell-depleted T cells, or PBMCs.

Germline V gene data show CDR1 as SGHRS and CDR2 as YFSETQ. The V gene end was trimmed by 3 bases and the J gene end by 4 bases; junction bases not matched to a gene: 2. This CDR3 has 13 amino acids. Per the original data handling: Estimates of nucleated cell counts were drawn from the amplification of reference gene primers. The data were produced by immunoSEQ multiplex PCR, yet TCRdb's version contains in-frame clones alone and is incomplete. Clone size and V and J calls were adopted from that table, with D and trimming inferred from the DNA. The sample includes roughly 88,000 clones, around three quarters of them seen just once.

The sample was peripheral blood. This receptor was identified in a woman aged 60-75 years in a cohort sampled during active or convalescent COVID-19. This chain connects TRBV5-1 to TRBJ2-3; 7 bases match TRBD1. CDR3 bases: TGCGCCAGCAGCTGGGACAGCGCAGATACGCAGTATTTT. Translating gives CASSWDSADTQYF.